The 19 T cell receptor beta chains below were found in one sample sequenced in a study of blood T cell repertoires in COVID-19. This table comes from immunoSEQ multiplex PCR, and its TCRdb copy is limited to in-frame clones, with some not included. The sample has about 220,000 clones, roughly 85% seen once. Material for sequencing was PBMCs or T cells enriched from blood (not recorded which). The receptors shown here come from a woman aged 45-65 years who had been exposed to COVID-19.

The chain links TRBV29-1 to TRBJ2-3; TRBD1 matches at 8 bases. CDR1 is SQVTM, CDR2 ANQGSEA, per germline. The CDR3 is 12 residues long. V lost 7 bases to trimming and J lost 5 bases; unmatched junction nucleotides: 5. The CDR3 protein is CSAGTGEDTQYF. The CDR3 coding sequence is TGCAGCGCCGGGACAGGAGAAGATACGCAGTATTTT.

The chain is built from TRBV7-9 and TRBJ1-3; D ambiguous. Germline V gives CDR1 SEHNR, CDR2 FQNEAQ (reference sequence). This CDR3 has 17 amino acids. Deletions cut 5 bases from V and 0 bases from J, with 17 bases between. CDR3 in DNA: TGTGCCAGCAGCGGGCGGACTGAAGCAATCTCTGGAAACACCATATATTTT. Its translation is CASSGRTEAISGNTIYF.

A word on this clone: Mismatch with germline at one junction end may stem from a read error. The rearrangement joins TRBV2 to TRBJ1-2, with 8 bases lining up with TRBD1. The CDR3 length is 13 residues. Germline V gene data show CDR1 as SNHLY and CDR2 as FYNNEI. The CDR3 DNA sequence: TGTGCCAGCAGAGAAGACAGGGGTAGCGGCTACACCTTC. Translating gives CASREDRGSGYTF.

This clone was seen a few times. Other DNA sequences in the same sample also yield this CDR3. This chain joins TRBV5-1 and TRBJ2-7; TRBD1 matches at 9 bases. Germline assignment: CDR1 SGHRS and CDR2 YFSETQ. The ends lost 3 bases at V and 1 base at J; junction bases unmatched: 2. The CDR3 has 14 amino acids. The CDR3 DNA reads as TGCGCCAGCAGCTCCGGGACAGGGTCCTACGAGCAGTACTTC. Translation: CASSSGTGSYEQYF.

This clone has a single count. In nucleotides, the CDR3 is TGTGCCAGCAGCCTACTCGGGGGTGAAGCTGCTGGGGCCAACGTCCTGACTTTC. Translation gives CASSLLGGEAAGANVLTF. V gene TRBV7-9 combines with J gene TRBJ2-6, with D maybe TRBD2 (6 bases). This CDR3 comprises 18 residues. Germline V gene sequence: CDR1 SEHNR, CDR2 FQNEAQ (reference sequence). V was cut by 5 bases and J by 2 bases, with 19 bases left in between.

This sequence joins TRBV14 and TRBJ1-3; D is unclear. CDR3 size: 16 residues. V shed 0 bases and J shed 1 base, with 10 bases lying between them. CDR1 and CDR2 (germline): SGHDN, FVKESK. The chain's CDR3 is CASSQEQALSGNTIYF. The CDR3, as DNA: TGTGCCAGCAGCCAAGAGCAGGCTTTATCTGGAAACACCATATATTTT. Together with reference TRBV14 and TRBJ1-3, the CDR3 gives the full variable domain: EAGVTQFPSHSVIEKGQTVTLRCDPISGHDNLYWYRRVMGKEIKFLLHFVKESKQDESGMPNNRFLAERTGGTYSTLKVQPAELEDSGVYFCASSQEQALSGNTIYFGEGSWLTVV.

The rearrangement links TRBV6-5 to TRBJ2-7; 9 positions agree with TRBD1. Losses at the gene ends were 6 bases for V and 6 bases for J; bases not matched to a gene: 9. CDR1 is MNHEY and CDR2 is SVGAGI in the germline V gene. The CDR3 extends over 14 amino acids. The CDR3 spells CASSRDRVAREQYF. The CDR3 DNA reads as TGTGCCAGCAGCCGGGACAGGGTTGCCCGCGAGCAGTACTTC.

This chain uses TRBV2 with TRBJ2-1, with 7 bases fitting TRBD2. The junction had 1 base not matched to a gene; V was cut back by 5 bases and J by 6 bases. The V gene's germline CDR1 is SNHLY and CDR2 FYNNEI. The CDR3 length is 12 residues. The CDR3 nucleotides are TGTGCCAGCAGTCAGCGGGGCAATGAGCAGTTCTTC. Amino acids: CASSQRGNEQFF.

This rearrangement joins TRBV4-1 to TRBJ1-6; 9 nucleotides match TRBD1. V shed 0 bases, J shed 5 bases, and the junction held 2 bases outside the gene matches. The V gene's germline CDR1 is MGHRA and CDR2 YSYEKL. CDR3 length: 16 residues. This CDR3 is CASSQEQGADNSPLHF. In DNA, the CDR3 is TGCGCCAGCAGCCAAGAACAGGGGGCGGATAATTCACCCCTCCACTTT.

There are a few counts of this clone. As DNA, the CDR3 is TGTGCCAGCAGCTTCAGGAGAGGGTTCGCGAACTATGGCTACACCTTC. It yields the protein CASSFRRGFANYGYTF. V is TRBV3-1 (or the pseudogene TRBV3-2) and J is TRBJ1-2; D uncertain. Trimming pared 5 bases from V and 2 bases from J, leaving 18 bases between. The CDR3 extends over 16 amino acids. CDR1 and CDR2 (germline): LGHDT, YNNKEL (reference sequence).

This clone came up a few times. This sample includes further DNA sequences coding for the same CDR3. This chain joins TRBV7-9 and TRBJ2-7; D possibly corresponds to TRBD2 (6 bases). This CDR3 comprises 12 residues. V lost 3 bases and J 7 bases, leaving 10 bases between the germline ends. Per germline, CDR1 SEHNR and CDR2 FQNEAQ (reference sequence). The CDR3 region is CASSLGGAEQYF. CDR3 bases: TGTGCCAGCAGCTTGGGCGGGGCAGAGCAGTACTTC.

The chain joins TRBV18 to TRBJ2-7, with D possibly being TRBD1 (6 bases). Trimming removed 5 bases from V and 0 bases from J, with 11 bases in between. Germline values: CDR1 KGHSH, CDR2 LQKENI. This CDR3 has 14 residues. This CDR3 is CASSIRDNSYEQYF. As DNA, the CDR3 is TGTGCCAGCTCAATCCGGGACAACTCCTACGAGCAGTACTTC.

The rearrangement uses TRBV24-1 and TRBJ1-1; perhaps TRBD1 as D (5 bases). Germline V gene data show CDR1 as KGHDR and CDR2 as SFDVKD. This CDR3 is 13 amino acids long. V shed 9 bases and J shed 1 base, with 11 bases lying between them. DNA of the CDR3: TGTGCCACCTCCCGCGGGGCGAACACTGAAGCTTTCTTT. It translates to CATSRGANTEAFF.

The chain links TRBV19 to TRBJ2-1; TRBD1 is a possible D gene (6 bases). Germline V lookup: CDR1 LNHDA, CDR2 SQIVND (reference sequence). V was trimmed by 5 bases and J by 6 bases, leaving 11 bases between them. The length of the CDR3 is 13 residues. CDR3 in amino acids: CASSQGSRNEQFF. The CDR3 DNA reads as TGTGCCAGTAGTCAGGGGTCGCGCAATGAGCAGTTCTTC. Variable domain in full (rest from reference TRBV19 and TRBJ2-1): DGGITQSPKYLFRKEGQNVTLSCEQNLNHDAMYWYRQDPGQGLRLIYYSQIVNDFQKGDIAEGYSVSREKKESFPLTVTSAQKNPTAFYLCASSQGSRNEQFFGPGTRLTVL.

This chain links TRBV5-1 with TRBJ1-5, with D uncertain. Trimming stripped 5 bases from V and 1 base from J, with 10 bases between. The germline CDR1 and CDR2 sequences are SGHRS and YFSETQ. This CDR3 has 14 residues. In DNA form, the CDR3 reads TGCGCCAGCAGTCTTGGAGTAAGCAATCAGCCCCAGCATTTT. As protein: CASSLGVSNQPQHF. The full variable domain, with the rest looked up from reference TRBV5-1 and TRBJ1-5, is KAGVTQTPRYLIKTRGQQVTLSCSPISGHRSVSWYQQTPGQGLQFLFEYFSETQRNKGNFPGRFSGRQFSNSRSEMNVSTLELGDSALYLCASSLGVSNQPQHFGDGTRLSIL.

The chain uses TRBV6-5 and TRBJ2-5, with 10 bases identical to TRBD2. This CDR3 region has 14 residues. V was pared by 7 bases and J by 1 base, with 3 bases of the junction left unmatched. CDR1 and CDR2 (germline): MNHEY, SVGAGI. The CDR3 nucleotides read TGTGCCAGCACCATAGCGGGGGGCCAAGAGACCCAGTACTTC. Translating it yields CASTIAGGQETQYF.

The chain couples TRBV27 to TRBJ1-6; possible D gene TRBD1, 5 bases. In germline, CDR1 is MNHEY, CDR2 SMNVEV (reference sequence). The CDR3 length is 15 residues. V was pared by 2 bases and J by 4 bases, with 9 bases between. The CDR3 here is CASSLKQVYNSPLHF. In nucleotides, the CDR3 is TGTGCCAGCAGTTTAAAACAGGTGTATAATTCACCCCTCCACTTT.

The V and J genes are TRBV19 and TRBJ2-4, with D maybe TRBD2 (5 bases). Germline V lookup: CDR1 LNHDA, CDR2 SQIVND (reference sequence). The V gene lost 4 bases and the J gene lost 0 bases, with 13 bases spanning the gap. The CDR3 is 16 amino acids. CDR3 loop: CASSNGLDQAKNIQYF. The CDR3 nucleotides read TGTGCCAGTAGTAACGGACTCGATCAAGCCAAAAACATTCAGTACTTC.

This rearrangement joins TRBV7-2 to TRBJ1-2; the D is unclear. V lost 1 base and J lost 8, with 14 bases in between. Germline V gives CDR1 SGHTA, CDR2 FQGNSA. The length of the CDR3 is 14 residues. In DNA form, the CDR3 reads TGTGCCAGCAGCTTAGATCGCCAGCTAGGAGGCTACACCTTC. Translation: CASSLDRQLGGYTF.